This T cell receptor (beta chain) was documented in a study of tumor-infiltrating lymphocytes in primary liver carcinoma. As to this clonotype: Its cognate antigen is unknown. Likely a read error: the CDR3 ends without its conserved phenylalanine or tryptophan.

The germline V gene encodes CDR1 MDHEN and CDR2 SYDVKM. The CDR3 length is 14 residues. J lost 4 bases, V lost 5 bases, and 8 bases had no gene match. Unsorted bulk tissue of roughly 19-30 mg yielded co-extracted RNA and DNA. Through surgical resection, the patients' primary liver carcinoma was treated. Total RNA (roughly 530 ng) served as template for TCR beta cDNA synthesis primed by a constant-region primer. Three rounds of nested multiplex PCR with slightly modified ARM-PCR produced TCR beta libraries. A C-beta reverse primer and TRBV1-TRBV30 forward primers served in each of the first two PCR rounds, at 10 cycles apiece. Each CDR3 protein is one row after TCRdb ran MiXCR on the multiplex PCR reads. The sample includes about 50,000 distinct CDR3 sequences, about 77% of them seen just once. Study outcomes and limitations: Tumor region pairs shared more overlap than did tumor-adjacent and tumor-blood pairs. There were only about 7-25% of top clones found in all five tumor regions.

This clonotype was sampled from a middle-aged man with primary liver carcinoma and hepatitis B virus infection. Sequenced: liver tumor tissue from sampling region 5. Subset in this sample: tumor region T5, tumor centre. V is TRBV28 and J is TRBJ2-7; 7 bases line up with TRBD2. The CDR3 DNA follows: TGTGCCAGCAGTCTGGGGGGACTACATTACGAGCAGTACCTC. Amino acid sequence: CASSLGGLHYEQYL.